The rows below give T cell receptor beta chains drawn from one sample of a study of STAT3 mutations in large granular lymphocyte leukemia. The repertoire was sequenced with immunoSEQ multiplex PCR; TCRdb's copy has only in-frame clones and lacks some. The top ten clones hold 66% of a sample with 7,500 to 10,000 clones, around 90% of them seen once. The material sequenced was peripheral blood mononuclear cells. The receptors here all came from a man aged 55 to 70 with T-cell large granular lymphocyte leukemia. Some clones in this sample may be carry-over from other donors' samples. Both conserved end residues are part of each CDR3. Size is omitted from some rows. Given values are once, few, many or a class for expanded clones.

size: .; V: TRBV2; CDR3: CASSSRDANWEQYF
size: once; V: TRBV18; CDR3: CASSPPQVNTEAFF
size: .; V: TRBV10-2; CDR3: CASSEGNLSNQPQHF
size: .; V: TRBV7-6; CDR3: CASSPRAGSSYEQYF
size: .; V: TRBV15; CDR3: CATTDRGNQPQHF
size: few; V: TRBV19; CDR3: CASSIMTAQETQYF
size: .; V: TRBV7-2; CDR3: CASSDYSGMGNEQYF
size: .; V: TRBV28; CDR3: CASSSTYTGADTQYF
size: .; V: TRBV6-5; CDR3: CASSYREMRGYEQYF
size: .; V: TRBV9; CDR3: CASSPGQPYEQYF
size: .; V: TRBV19; CDR3: CASSIVSGGNTQYF
size: .; V: TRBV30; CDR3: CAWRAGTWCHF
size: few; V: TRBV18; CDR3: CASSPGQGGTGELFF
size: .; V: TRBV28; CDR3: CASSLRGVNYGYTF
size: .; V: TRBV5-1; CDR3: CASSLSGPSYGYTF
size: .; V: TRBV4-1; CDR3: CASSQEQGANYGYTF
size: .; V: TRBV30; CDR3: CAWNKEGRFGTEAFF
size: few; V: TRBV2; CDR3: CASSERAGTSYEQYF
size: .; V: TRBV19; CDR3: CASSLPLGGGYEQYF
size: .; V: TRBV6-5; CDR3: CASSYAGGSTDTQYF